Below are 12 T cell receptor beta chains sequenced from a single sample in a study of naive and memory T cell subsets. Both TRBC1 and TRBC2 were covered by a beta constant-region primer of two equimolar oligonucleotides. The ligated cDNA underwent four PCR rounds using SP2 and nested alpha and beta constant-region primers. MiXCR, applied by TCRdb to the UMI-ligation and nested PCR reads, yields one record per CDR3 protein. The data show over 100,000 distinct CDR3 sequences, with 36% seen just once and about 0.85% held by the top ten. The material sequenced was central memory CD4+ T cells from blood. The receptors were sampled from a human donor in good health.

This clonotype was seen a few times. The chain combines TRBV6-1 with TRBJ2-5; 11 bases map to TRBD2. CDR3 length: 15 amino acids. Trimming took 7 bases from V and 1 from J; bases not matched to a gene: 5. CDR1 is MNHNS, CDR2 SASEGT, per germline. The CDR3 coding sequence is TGTGCCAGCACCAAAACTAGCGGGAGCCAAGAGACCCAGTACTTC. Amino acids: CASTKTSGSQETQYF.

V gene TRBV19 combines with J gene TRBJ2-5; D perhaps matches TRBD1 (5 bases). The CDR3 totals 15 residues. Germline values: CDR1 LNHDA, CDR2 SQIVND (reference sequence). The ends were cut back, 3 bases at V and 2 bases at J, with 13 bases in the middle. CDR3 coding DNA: TGTGCCAGTAGTATTTATCAAGGGGAACAAGAGACCCAGTACTTC. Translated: CASSIYQGEQETQYF.

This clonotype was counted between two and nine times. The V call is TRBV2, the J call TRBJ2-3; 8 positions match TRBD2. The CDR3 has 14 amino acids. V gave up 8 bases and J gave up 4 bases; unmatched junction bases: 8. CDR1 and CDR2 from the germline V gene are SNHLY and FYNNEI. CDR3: CASLRSGSADTQYF. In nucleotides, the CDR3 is TGTGCCAGCCTTAGGAGCGGGAGCGCAGATACGCAGTATTTT.

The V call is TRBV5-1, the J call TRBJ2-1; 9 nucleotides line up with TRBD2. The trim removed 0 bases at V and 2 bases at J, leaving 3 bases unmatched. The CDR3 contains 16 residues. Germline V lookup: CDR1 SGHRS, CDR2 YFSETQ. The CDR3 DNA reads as TGCGCCAGCAGCTTGGTAGCGGGAGTCACCTACAATGAGCAGTTCTTC. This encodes CASSLVAGVTYNEQFF.

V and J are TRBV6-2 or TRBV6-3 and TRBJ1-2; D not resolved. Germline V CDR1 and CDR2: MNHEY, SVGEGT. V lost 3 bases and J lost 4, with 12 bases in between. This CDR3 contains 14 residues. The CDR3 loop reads CASSYGSRSYGYTF. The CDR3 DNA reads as TGTGCCAGCAGTTATGGGTCGCGGAGCTATGGCTACACCTTC.

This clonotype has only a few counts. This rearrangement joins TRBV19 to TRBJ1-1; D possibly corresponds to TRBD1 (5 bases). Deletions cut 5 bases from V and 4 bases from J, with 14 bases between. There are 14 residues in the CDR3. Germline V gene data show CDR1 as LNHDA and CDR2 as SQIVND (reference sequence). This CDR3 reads CASSFRSQGTEAFF. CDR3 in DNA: TGTGCCAGTAGTTTTCGGAGCCAGGGCACTGAAGCTTTCTTT.

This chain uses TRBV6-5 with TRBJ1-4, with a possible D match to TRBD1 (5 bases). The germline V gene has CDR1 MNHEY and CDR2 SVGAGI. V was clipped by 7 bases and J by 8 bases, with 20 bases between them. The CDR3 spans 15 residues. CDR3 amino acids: CASTKTGGFAEKLFF. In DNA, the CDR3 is TGTGCCAGCACCAAAACCGGGGGTTTTGCGGAAAAACTGTTTTTT.

The DNA of the CDR3 is TGTGCAAGTCGCCCCACCCTCGGGACTAATTCCTACGAGCAGTACTTC. Translating gives CASRPTLGTNSYEQYF. This rearrangement joins TRBV12-2 to TRBJ2-7; the listed D gene, TRBD2, was not tested against the DNA. TRBV12-2 is deemed a pseudogene. The CDR3 runs 16 residues.

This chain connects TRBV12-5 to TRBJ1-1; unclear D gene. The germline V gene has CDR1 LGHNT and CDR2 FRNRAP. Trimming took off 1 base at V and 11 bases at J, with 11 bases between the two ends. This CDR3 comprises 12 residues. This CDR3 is CASGLEGFDAFF. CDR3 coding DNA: TGTGCTAGTGGTTTGGAAGGGTTCGATGCTTTCTTT.

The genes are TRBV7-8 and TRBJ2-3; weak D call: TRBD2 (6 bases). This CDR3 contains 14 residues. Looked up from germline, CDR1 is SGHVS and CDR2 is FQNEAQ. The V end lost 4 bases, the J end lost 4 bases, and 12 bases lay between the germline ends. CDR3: CASSSPTSPDTQYF. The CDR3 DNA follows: TGTGCCAGCAGCTCTCCAACTAGCCCAGATACGCAGTATTTT.

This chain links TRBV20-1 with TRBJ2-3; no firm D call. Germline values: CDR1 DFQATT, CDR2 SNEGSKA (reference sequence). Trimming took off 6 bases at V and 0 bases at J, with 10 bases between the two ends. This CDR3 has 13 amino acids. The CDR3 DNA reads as TGCAGTGCCCAAGCGCCTAGCACAGATACGCAGTATTTT. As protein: CSAQAPSTDTQYF.

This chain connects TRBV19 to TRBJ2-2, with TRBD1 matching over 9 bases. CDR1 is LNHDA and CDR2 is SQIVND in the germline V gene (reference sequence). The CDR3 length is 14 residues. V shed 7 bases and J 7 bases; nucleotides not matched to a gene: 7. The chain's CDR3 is CASNPGTGYGELFF. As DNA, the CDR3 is TGTGCCAGTAACCCAGGGACAGGGTACGGGGAGCTGTTTTTT.